This is a list of T cell receptor beta chains from one sample in a study of molecular identifiers for immune sequencing clone quantification. TCRdb fed the PCR reads into MiXCR, producing one record per CDR3 protein. There are approximately 590,000 distinct CDR3 sequences in the sample; 25% occur only once, and around 0.78% lies in the top ten. Sequencing was carried out using naive CD8+ T cells from blood, with Jurkat cell RNA spiked in. These TCRs come from a human donor in good health. Some libraries in this study had Jurkat cell RNA spiked in. Both conserved end residues are part of each CDR3. D genes are given only for firm matches. Clone size, where shown, is once, few, many, or a class for clones that have expanded.

clone size,J gene,D gene,V gene,CDR3 DNA,CDR3 protein
.,TRBJ2-1,.,TRBV11-1,TGTGCCAGCAGCTTAACTGTCGGTCCTGAGCAGTTCTTC,CASSLTVGPEQFF
many,TRBJ1-5,TRBD1,TRBV30,TGTGCCTGGGAACCCGGACAGGGCGATCAGCCCCAGCATTTT,CAWEPGQGDQPQHF
.,TRBJ1-6,TRBD1,TRBV20-1,TGCAGTGCTAGAGATCGGACAGGGACGAATAATTCACCCCTCCACTTT,CSARDRTGTNNSPLHF
many,TRBJ2-2,TRBD2,TRBV7-9,TGTGCCAGCAGCTCAGGGAGCGGGAGGACCGGGGAGCTGTTTTTT,CASSSGSGRTGELFF
once,TRBJ2-2,TRBD1,TRBV20-1,TGCAGTGCTAGAGTCCTCGGACAGGGCAGCACCGGGGAGCTGTTTTTT,CSARVLGQGSTGELFF
few,TRBJ2-5,TRBD1,TRBV12-3/TRBV12-4,TGTGCCAGCAGTCCGCCAGGGGGCCAAGAGACCCAGTACTTC,CASSPPGGQETQYF
many,TRBJ1-5,.,TRBV7-2,TGTGCCAGCAGCCCTGACAGGACTTACAATCAGCCCCAGCATTTT,CASSPDRTYNQPQHF
.,TRBJ2-5,.,TRBV24-1,TGTGCCACCAGTGAACGACAGGCCGGCAGTGGGACCCAGTACTTC,CATSERQAGSGTQYF
.,TRBJ1-6,TRBD1,TRBV7-9,TGTGCCAGCAGCACCTACCTCCGGCCAGGGGGTAATTCACCCCTCCACTTT,CASSTYLRPGGNSPLHF
.,TRBJ2-7,TRBD2,TRBV20-1,TGCAGTGCCAAAAAAGGACTAGCGGGATTGAGAGAGCAGTACTTC,CSAKKGLAGLREQYF
many,TRBJ2-2,TRBD1,TRBV15,TGTGCCACCAGCAGCCCCCTTTTGGGACAGTCGAACACCGGGGAGCTGTTTTTT,CATSSPLLGQSNTGELFF
.,TRBJ2-7,.,TRBV6-2/TRBV6-3,TGTGCCAGCAGTCCACCGGGTCCCCCCGGGGCAAGCGAGCAGTACTTC,CASSPPGPPGASEQYF
many,TRBJ2-1,TRBD1,TRBV25-1,TGTGCCAGCAGTGAGTGGACAGGGAAGCTGGGTCATGAGCAGTTCTTC,CASSEWTGKLGHEQFF
few,TRBJ1-1,.,TRBV20-1,TGCAGTGCTAGAGATTGGTCAAACACTGAAGCTTTCTTT,CSARDWSNTEAFF
.,TRBJ2-3,TRBD2,TRBV27,TGTGCCAGCAGGCCCACTAGCGGGGGGGCTTCAGATACGCAGTATTTT,CASRPTSGGASDTQYF
few,TRBJ1-4,.,TRBV6-6,TGTGCCACCAGGAGGGCTACTAATGAAAAACTGTTTTTT,CATRRATNEKLFF
.,TRBJ2-3,.,TRBV11-2,TGTGCCAGCAGCCCAGATAGCTGGGGGCAGGCAGATACGCAGTATTTT,CASSPDSWGQADTQYF
.,TRBJ2-1,TRBD2,TRBV29-1,TGCAGCGTTGAGCACCTCAGCGGGATCTACAATGAGCAGTTCTTC,CSVEHLSGIYNEQFF
.,TRBJ2-2,.,TRBV19,TGTGCCACCCGAGAGTGGACCAGGGAGCTGTTTTTT,CATREWTRELFF
many,TRBJ1-5,.,TRBV24-1,TGTGCCACCAGTGATCATAGCAATCAGCCCCAGCATTTT,CATSDHSNQPQHF
.,TRBJ2-2,.,TRBV4-3,TGCGCCAGCAGCCTAATGGGCATCACCGGGGAGCTGTTTTTT,CASSLMGITGELFF
.,TRBJ2-5,.,TRBV27,TGTGCCAGCAGACCACTAGCGGTGGAGGGGGCAGAGACCCAGTACTTC,CASRPLAVEGAETQYF
many,TRBJ2-7,TRBD1,TRBV11-1,TGTGCCAGCAGCAAGGGACAGGGCGACGAGCAGTACTTC,CASSKGQGDEQYF
.,TRBJ1-1,TRBD1,TRBV19,TGTGCCAGTAGTGCCCCGGGACAGGGGTTAAACACTGAAGCTTTCTTT,CASSAPGQGLNTEAFF
.,TRBJ1-5,.,TRBV28,TGTGCCAGCAGGCTTTGGACCGGCAATCAGCCCCAGCATTTT,CASRLWTGNQPQHF
many,TRBJ2-3,.,TRBV29-1,TGCAGCTGGAGGGGACCTCTGGGTTATACGCAGTATTTT,CSWRGPLGYTQYF
.,TRBJ1-1,.,TRBV7-9,TGTGCCAGCAGCTTAGTTCGGGGATTGAACACTGAAGCTTTCTTT,CASSLVRGLNTEAFF
.,TRBJ2-3,TRBD2,TRBV4-3,TGCGTCAGCAGCCAAGGTGCGAGCGGGGCGTACACAGATACGCAGTATTTT,CVSSQGASGAYTDTQYF
few,TRBJ2-5,TRBD2,TRBV12-3/TRBV12-4,TGTGCCAGCAGCCGAACCCCGGGACTAGTGCAAGAGACCCAGTACTTC,CASSRTPGLVQETQYF
few,TRBJ2-7,TRBD1,TRBV20-1,TGCAGTGCCCCCGGGACAGGGACCGACGAGCAGTACTTC,CSAPGTGTDEQYF
.,TRBJ1-2,.,TRBV6-2/TRBV6-3,TGTGCCAGCCTTGGGCAGACGTCTGGCTATGGCTACACCTTC,CASLGQTSGYGYTF
many,TRBJ2-3,TRBD1,TRBV30,TGTGCCTGGACCAAAATCCTACAGGGGCCAAGGGGCACAGATACGCAGTATTTT,CAWTKILQGPRGTDTQYF
few,TRBJ2-2,TRBD2,TRBV9,TGTGCCAGCACTAGCGGGGGTTTACCCGGGGAGCTGTTTTTT,CASTSGGLPGELFF
many,TRBJ2-3,TRBD1,TRBV12-3/TRBV12-4,TGTGCCAGCAGCCTTATGGACAGGGCCACAGATACGCAGTATTTT,CASSLMDRATDTQYF
few,TRBJ2-2,.,TRBV19,TGTGCCAGTAGTTTCTGGGACACCGGGGAGCTGTTTTTT,CASSFWDTGELFF
.,TRBJ2-7,.,TRBV6-2/TRBV6-3,TGTGCCAGCAGTCACTCGGCGGGTTACGAGCAGTACTTC,CASSHSAGYEQYF
.,TRBJ1-1,TRBD1,TRBV7-9,TGTGCCAGCAGCCACCCCGGGACAGGGTTTTCTGAAGCTTTCTTT,CASSHPGTGFSEAFF
many,TRBJ2-3,TRBD2,TRBV7-2,TGTGCCAGCAGCTTAAACCCTAGCGGTAGAGATACGCAGTATTTT,CASSLNPSGRDTQYF
many,TRBJ1-2,TRBD1,TRBV29-1,TGCAGCGTAGACAGGGAGAGCGGCGGCTACACCTTC,CSVDRESGGYTF
many,TRBJ2-3,.,TRBV14,TGTGCCAGCAGCCTTATCGAGCGGTCTAGCACAGATACGCAGTATTTT,CASSLIERSSTDTQYF
.,TRBJ2-7,TRBD2,TRBV27,TGTGCCAGCAGGCCCAGGACTAGCGGGGGCTCCTACGAACAGTACTTC,CASRPRTSGGSYEQYF
few,TRBJ2-7,.,TRBV2,TGTGCCAGCAGTGATGGTCGTCTCCTCTACGAGCAGTACTTC,CASSDGRLLYEQYF
few,TRBJ2-3,.,TRBV30,TGTGCCTGGAGTTGGACGATTTACGATACGCAGTATTTT,CAWSWTIYDTQYF
many,TRBJ1-5,.,TRBV10-3,TGTGCCATCAGTGAGTCAGACAGCTACCAGCCCCAGCATTTT,CAISESDSYQPQHF
many,TRBJ1-2,TRBD1,TRBV12-3/TRBV12-4,TGTGCCAGCAGTATCGGACAGGTCGTCTATGGCTACACCTTC,CASSIGQVVYGYTF
many,TRBJ1-5,.,TRBV4-3,TGCGCCAGCAGCCAAGATTTCGTACCTTCTAGCAATCAGCCCCAGCATTTT,CASSQDFVPSSNQPQHF
.,TRBJ1-2,TRBD1,TRBV27,TGTGCCAGCAGTGCATTCGGCCCCTCCGGGACAGCAGAGAGCTACACCTTC,CASSAFGPSGTAESYTF
many,TRBJ2-7,.,TRBV6-2/TRBV6-3,TGTGCCAGCACCTTACGTTGGGGAAGCGAGCAGTACTTC,CASTLRWGSEQYF
.,TRBJ2-7,TRBD1,TRBV9,TGTGCCAGCAGCGTAGAGGGGACAGCTGCCTACGAGCAGTACTTC,CASSVEGTAAYEQYF
many,TRBJ2-3,.,TRBV18,TGTGCCAGCTCACCGGTTACGGGGGATACGCAGTATTTT,CASSPVTGDTQYF
.,TRBJ2-7,.,TRBV20-1,TGCAGTGCAGAACTGGGTAATGGGGGACCCTACGAGCAGTACTTC,CSAELGNGGPYEQYF
many,TRBJ1-5,.,TRBV7-9,TGTGCCAGCAGCTTAGGCGGGGGGGGCGGTCAGCCCCAGCATTTT,CASSLGGGGGQPQHF
.,TRBJ2-1,.,TRBV19,TGTGCCAGTAGTTCGCAGGGTTGGGGCTCCTACAATGAGCAGTTCTTC,CASSSQGWGSYNEQFF
few,TRBJ1-1,.,TRBV7-9,TGTGCCAGCAGTTTCACCAACCCAGCCGAAGCTTTCTTT,CASSFTNPAEAFF
many,TRBJ1-6,.,TRBV7-9,TGTGCCAGCAGCCCCGTCCAGGACTCACATTCACCCCTCCACTTT,CASSPVQDSHSPLHF
.,TRBJ2-5,TRBD2,TRBV9,TGTGCCAGCAGCGTAGAGGGGGGGCGAGCGGGAGTACAAGAGACCCAGTACTTC,CASSVEGGRAGVQETQYF
few,TRBJ1-1,.,TRBV27,TGTGCCAGCAGTTTAAGACCGCTGAACACTGAAGCTTTCTTT,CASSLRPLNTEAFF